This TCR beta chain was observed in a study of cytomegalovirus exposure and HLA in healthy donors. Between the trimmed V and J ends, which lost 5 bases and 0 bases, there was a span of 12 bases. Germline values: CDR1 SNHLY, CDR2 FYNNEI. This CDR3 has 15 residues. Study-level results: Immune exposure was documented only through CMV serostatus. Segments of the TCR beta V type were, in most cases, productive about 87% or about 30% of the time in an earlier analysis.

Notes on this clone: Its antigen is currently unknown.

The primer mix had 60 Vbeta and 13 Jbeta primers. The data were produced by immunoSEQ multiplex PCR, yet TCRdb's version contains in-frame clones alone and is incomplete. This sample has about 120,000 clones, with approximately 80% found just once. Material for sequencing was PBMCs. The source is a woman in her late teens or twenties in good health and CMV-seronegative. The chain recombines TRBV2 with TRBJ2-3, with D maybe TRBD2 (7 bases). The CDR3 sequence is CASSYRGGSTDTQYF. CDR3 DNA sequence: TGTGCCAGCAGTTATAGGGGGGGTAGCACAGATACGCAGTATTTT.